These 27 T cell receptor beta chains came from one sample sequenced in a study of pediatric ulcerative colitis. The assay was immunoSEQ multiplex PCR, and TCRdb's table has in-frame clones only and misses some. The table includes 20,000 to 30,000 clones, approximately 71% detected once. During colonoscopy, one to two rectal pinch biopsies were collected. Sequencing was performed on gut tissue. All receptors come from a boy aged 10-17 years with severe ulcerative colitis.

The rearrangement uses TRBV28 and TRBJ2-4; maybe TRBD2 (5 bases). V was pared by 5 bases and J by 3 bases, with 14 bases between. The CDR3 totals 15 residues. The germline V gene encodes CDR1 MDHEN and CDR2 SYDVKM. The CDR3 bases are TGTGCCAGCAGTCCCAGTGCGGGCCTCAAAAACATTCAGTACTTC. Its protein is CASSPSAGLKNIQYF.

The chain links TRBV5-4 to TRBJ2-7; TRBD2 agrees at 9 bases. This CDR3 contains 15 residues. With V trimmed by 0 bases and J by 4 bases, 5 bases remained unmatched. Per germline, CDR1 SGHNT and CDR2 YYREEE (reference sequence). Here the CDR3 DNA reads TGTGCCAGCAGCTTGGATAGCGGGAGCTCTTACGAGCAGTACTTC. This gives the protein CASSLDSGSSYEQYF.

The chain joins TRBV28 to TRBJ2-7, with D possibly matching TRBD2 (5 bases). The CDR3 is 19 residues long. Germline V gene sequence: CDR1 MDHEN, CDR2 SYDVKM. The V gene lost 6 bases and the J gene lost 0 bases, with 27 bases spanning the gap. The CDR3 spells CASSSYPGRRVFSSYEQYF. The CDR3 region has the DNA TGTGCCAGCAGCTCCTACCCGGGGAGAAGGGTGTTCAGCTCCTACGAGCAGTACTTC.

This sequence joins TRBV6-6 and TRBJ2-1; D is possibly TRBD1 (6 bases). CDR1 is MNHNY, CDR2 SVGAGI, per germline (reference sequence). V dropped 6 bases and J dropped 10 bases, with 13 bases sitting between them. The CDR3 covers 12 residues. DNA of the CDR3: TGTGCCAGCAGCGGAACAGGGAACGAGCAGTTCTTC. Translation: CASSGTGNEQFF.

The rearrangement links TRBV6-1 to TRBJ2-1, with TRBD2 matching 14 bases. Germline V gene lookup returns CDR1 MNHNS and CDR2 SASEGT. The CDR3 extends over 15 amino acids. The J segment lost 2 bases and the V segment lost 8 bases, leaving 2 bases of the junction unmatched. CDR3 in amino acids: CASGGLAGAYNEQFF. DNA for the CDR3: TGTGCCAGCGGGGGACTAGCGGGAGCCTACAATGAGCAGTTCTTC.

As DNA, the CDR3 is TGTGCCAGCAGTCGCGAAAGGACAGCGAACTATGGCTACACCTTC. This codes for CASSRERTANYGYTF. The J gene is TRBJ1-2, the V gene TRBV7-2; a possible D gene is TRBD1 (6 bases). V was pared by 6 bases and J by 2 bases, with 16 bases between. CDR1 SGHTA and CDR2 FQGNSA come from the germline V gene. CDR3 length: 15 residues.

The rearrangement uses TRBV2 and TRBJ1-1; TRBD1 matches at 11 bases. The J segment lost 6 bases and the V segment lost 4 bases, leaving 4 bases of the junction unmatched. The CDR3 has 14 amino acids. The germline V gene encodes CDR1 SNHLY and CDR2 FYNNEI. The CDR3 region has the DNA TGTGCCAGCAGTGGGGACAGGGGGGAACCTGAAGCTTTCTTT. Its protein is CASSGDRGEPEAFF.

V and J are TRBV29-1 and TRBJ2-5; 7 bases are shared with TRBD2. There are 14 residues in the CDR3. CDR1 is SQVTM and CDR2 is ANQGSEA in the germline V gene. The V gene end was trimmed by 2 bases and the J gene end by 3 bases; junction bases not matched to a gene: 6. DNA for the CDR3: TGCAGCGTTGAAAAGGCTAGCGGAAAAGAGACCCAGTACTTC. Its protein is CSVEKASGKETQYF.

The V gene is TRBV29-1, the J gene TRBJ2-7; 13 nucleotides line up with TRBD2. The germline V gene encodes CDR1 SQVTM and CDR2 ANQGSEA. This CDR3 is 17 amino acids long. V lost 5 bases, J lost 0 bases, and 10 bases stayed unmatched. The CDR3 sequence: CSVTPGTSGTSSYEQYF. Written as DNA, the CDR3 is TGCAGCGTTACTCCCGGGACTAGCGGGACAAGCTCCTACGAGCAGTACTTC.

This clone was counted only a few times. The chain is built from TRBV11-2 and TRBJ2-1; 14 bases match TRBD2. CDR1 is SGHAT and CDR2 is FQNNGV in the germline V gene. This CDR3 comprises 16 residues. The V segment lost 5 bases and the J segment 8 bases; nucleotides outside the gene matches: 8. The CDR3 loop is CASSPRTSGGLYEQFF. The CDR3 DNA sequence: TGTGCCAGCAGCCCACGGACTAGCGGGGGGTTGTATGAGCAGTTCTTC.

This chain uses TRBV5-1 with TRBJ2-3; the D is unclear. In germline, CDR1 is SGHRS, CDR2 YFSETQ. V shed 1 base and J shed 3 bases, with 0 bases lying between them. CDR3 length: 11 residues. CDR3 loop: CASSLTDTQYF. CDR3 bases: TGCGCCAGCAGCTTGACAGATACGCAGTATTTT.

The V gene is TRBV6-1, the J gene TRBJ1-2, with TRBD1 as a possible D gene (6 bases). CDR1 MNHNS and CDR2 SASEGT come from the germline V gene. The V gene lost 4 bases and the J gene lost 9 bases, with 21 bases spanning the gap. CDR3 length: 15 amino acids. In DNA form, the CDR3 reads TGTGCCAGCAGTGCTTGGGACAAAACACAAATCAGCTACACCTTC. Translation gives CASSAWDKTQISYTF.

This clone appeared once. The V gene is TRBV7-9, the J gene TRBJ2-3, with 14 positions matching TRBD2. CDR3 length equals 18 residues. Germline CDR1 SEHNR, CDR2 FQNEAQ (reference sequence). V trimming: 1 base; J trimming: 5 bases; junction bases outside the gene matches: 8. The CDR3 spells CASSLGSGLAGVVDTQYF. The CDR3 DNA is TGTGCCAGCAGCTTAGGCTCGGGACTAGCGGGAGTGGTAGATACGCAGTATTTT.

The chain recombines TRBV10-2 with TRBJ2-1; 10 bases match TRBD2. J lost 6 bases, V lost 6 bases, and 8 bases had no gene match. The CDR3 runs 15 residues. Germline loops: CDR1 WSHSY, CDR2 SAAADI. CDR3 coding DNA: TGCGCCAGCAGGGACTTAGCGGGAGGCCTCAATGAGCAGTTCTTC. This encodes CASRDLAGGLNEQFF.

The rearrangement uses TRBV6-5 and TRBJ1-5; D gene ambiguous. V lost 4 bases, J lost 6 bases, and 10 bases lay in between. The CDR3 has 13 residues. Germline CDR1 reads MNHEY; CDR2 reads SVGAGI. The DNA of the CDR3 is TGTGCCAGCAGTTTCAGTTCGGGTCAGCCCCAGCATTTT. It codes for CASSFSSGQPQHF.

The gene calls are TRBV7-9 and TRBJ2-2; D assignment may be TRBD1 or TRBD2 (5 bases each). The germline CDR1 and CDR2 sequences are SEHNR and FQNEAQ (reference sequence). The V end lost 2 bases, the J end lost 3 bases, and 10 bases lay between the germline ends. The CDR3 contains 15 residues. CDR3 nucleotide sequence: TGTGCCAGCAGCTTACTAAGGGGAGACACCGGGGAGCTGTTTTTT. This translates into CASSLLRGDTGELFF.

CDR3 amino acids: CASSQSMGRGNYYEQYF. CDR3 DNA sequence: TGTGCCAGCAGCCAATCGATGGGCAGGGGTAACTACTACGAGCAGTACTTC. This chain joins TRBV16 and TRBJ2-7, with D perhaps TRBD1 (6 bases). The CDR3 spans 17 residues. Germline loops: CDR1 KGHSY, CDR2 FQNENV. V lost 0 bases, J lost 3 bases, and 18 bases lay in between.

J is TRBJ1-5 and V is TRBV27, with D uncertain. CDR1 and CDR2 from the germline V gene are MNHEY and SMNVEV (reference sequence). The CDR3 sequence is 19 residues long. V gave up 7 bases and J gave up 2 bases, with 27 bases separating them. Written as DNA, the CDR3 is TGTGCCAGCACCCCGATATTCCTGGCTGGGCGCGGGGGCAATCAGCCCCAGCATTTT. Amino acids: CASTPIFLAGRGGNQPQHF.

V is TRBV11-1 and J is TRBJ1-1; D call uncertain. The germline V gene has CDR1 SGHAT and CDR2 FQDESV (reference sequence). The CDR3 sequence is 14 residues long. V lost 1 base to trimming and J lost 1 base, with 7 bases between them. CDR3 nucleotide sequence: TGTGCCAGCAGCTTAGGGGTTCCGAACACTGAAGCTTTCTTT. It translates to CASSLGVPNTEAFF.

The rearrangement uses TRBV25-1 and TRBJ2-1, with D tentatively TRBD1 or TRBD2 (5 bases each). The CDR3 sequence is 13 residues long. V was shortened by 1 base and J by 8 bases, with 9 bases between the two germline ends. Germline CDR1 reads MGHDK; CDR2 reads SYGVNS. Here the CDR3 reads CASSESGRDEQFF. In DNA, the CDR3 is TGTGCCAGCAGTGAATCGGGACGGGATGAGCAGTTCTTC.

The rearrangement uses TRBV7-9 and TRBJ2-3; D remains unclear. The germline V gene has CDR1 SEHNR and CDR2 FQNEAQ (reference sequence). The V gene lost 1 base and the J gene lost 2 bases, with 10 bases spanning the gap. The CDR3 loop spans 15 amino acids. CDR3 DNA: TGTGCCAGCAGCTTAGACTGGGGAAACACAGATACGCAGTATTTT. It codes for CASSLDWGNTDTQYF.

This clone was seen just once. The genes are TRBV29-1 and TRBJ2-1; possible D gene TRBD2, 6 bases. Germline assignment: CDR1 SQVTM and CDR2 ANQGSEA. The CDR3 runs 12 residues. V lost 6 bases and J lost 7, with 13 bases in between. CDR3 sequence reads: CSVVSSGNEQFF. CDR3 sequence (DNA): TGCAGCGTAGTGAGTAGCGGAAATGAGCAGTTCTTC.

As for this clone: A read error may account for a junction end that differs from germline. The chain couples TRBV6-6 to TRBJ2-5, with D unclear. Per germline, CDR1 MNHNY and CDR2 SVGAGI (reference sequence). This CDR3 is 15 amino acids long. The CDR3 DNA reads TGTGCCATCAGTGAGTCAACGGATCCATGGGAGACCCAGTACTTC. Protein product: CAISESTDPWETQYF.

This clone was seen a single time. This rearrangement joins TRBV16 to TRBJ1-2; no reliable D call. V lost 0 bases, J lost 6 bases, and 14 bases lay in between. Germline lookup yields CDR1 KGHSY and CDR2 FQNENV. The CDR3 runs 15 residues. CDR3 in amino acids: CASSQSMGPMDGYTF. Here the CDR3 DNA reads TGTGCCAGCAGCCAATCCATGGGCCCCATGGATGGCTACACCTTC.

This chain's CDR3 is CASSSRLDRVTDTQYF. DNA of the CDR3: TGTGCCAGCAGCTCCAGGCTAGACAGAGTCACAGATACGCAGTATTTT. The chain recombines TRBV11-3 with TRBJ2-3; D possibly corresponds to TRBD1 (5 bases). The CDR3 runs to 16 residues. From germline, CDR1 is SGHNT and CDR2 YENEEA. V lost 4 bases, J lost 2 bases, and 16 bases lay in between.

In regard to this clone: The same CDR3 arises from other DNA sequences in this sample as well. The V call is TRBV29-1, the J call TRBJ2-2; D might be TRBD1 (6 bases). Between the trimmed V and J ends, which lost 0 bases and 0 bases, there was a span of 11 bases. This CDR3 comprises 16 residues. CDR1 is SQVTM, CDR2 ANQGSEA, per germline. CDR3 residues: CSVEDRRTANTGELFF. The CDR3 DNA is TGCAGCGTTGAAGATAGAAGGACAGCGAACACCGGGGAGCTGTTTTTT.

In its sample, this clone was seen a few times. The chain recombines TRBV7-9 with TRBJ1-2, with D maybe TRBD1 (6 bases). This CDR3 is 15 amino acids long. Germline CDR1 SEHNR, CDR2 FQNEAQ (reference sequence). V was cut by 5 bases and J by 2 bases, with 15 bases left in between. CDR3 sequence reads: CASSPSTTGNYGYTF. In nucleotides, the CDR3 is TGTGCCAGCAGCCCATCCACAACAGGGAACTATGGCTACACCTTC.